This entry describes one T cell receptor beta chain. This entry comes from a study of cytomegalovirus exposure and HLA in healthy donors. CDR1 SGHRS and CDR2 YFSETQ come from the germline V gene. The CDR3 contains 14 residues. The V end was cut by 4 bases, the J end by 1 base, with 11 bases between. This PCR relied on a set of 60 Vbeta primers and 13 Jbeta primers. In the study's own analysis: About 9.9 million of the about 80 million unique TCR beta chains counted in a later analysis were shared. Profiling relied on immunoSEQ multiplex PCR, and the TCRdb table lists in-frame clones only, not all of them. V, J and clone size were drawn from that table, and D and trimming were deduced from the DNA. The sample has fewer than 150,000 clones; about 79% are singletons.

Sequenced: PBMCs. The receptor was derived from a man aged 35 to 55 in good health and CMV-seropositive. V is TRBV5-1 and J is TRBJ1-2; D unclear. The CDR3 sequence is CASSLDPGNYGYTF. Here the CDR3 DNA reads TGCGCCAGCAGCCTTGATCCGGGTAACTATGGCTACACCTTC.